The rows below give T cell receptor beta chains drawn from one sample of a study of T cell responses to AZD1222 COVID-19 vaccine. Method: immunoSEQ multiplex PCR; TCRdb's copy keeps in-frame clones and lacks some. The data show tens of thousands of clones, about four fifths seen once. The source material was peripheral blood, sampled 28 days after the second AZD1222 dose. The receptors here all came from an adult who received the AZD1222 COVID-19 vaccine. CDR3s include the opening cysteine and the closing phenylalanine or tryptophan. Each record gives: clone size, J gene, V gene, D gene, CDR3 protein, CDR3 DNA. D genes are given only for firm matches. Where a row states a size, it is once, few, many or the class of an expanded clone; other rows omit it.

abundance: .
j_gene: TRBJ1-1
v_gene: TRBV5-1
d_gene: TRBD1
CDR3aa: CASSPPGQSTEAFF
CDR3nt: TGCGCCAGCAGCCCCCCGGGACAGTCCACTGAAGCTTTCTTT

abundance: .
j_gene: TRBJ2-3
v_gene: TRBV7-2
d_gene: TRBD1
CDR3aa: CASSEDRVNTDTQYF
CDR3nt: TGTGCCAGCAGCGAAGACAGGGTCAACACAGATACGCAGTATTTT

abundance: .
j_gene: TRBJ2-3
v_gene: TRBV4-3
d_gene: .
CDR3aa: CASSPGGTDTQYF
CDR3nt: TGCGCCAGCAGCCCGGGGGGCACAGATACGCAGTATTTT

abundance: few
j_gene: TRBJ2-2
v_gene: TRBV7-3
d_gene: TRBD2
CDR3aa: CASSSRTSGRAGTGELFF
CDR3nt: TGTGCCAGCAGCTCCAGGACTAGCGGGAGGGCTGGCACCGGGGAGCTGTTTTTT

abundance: .
j_gene: TRBJ1-2
v_gene: TRBV9
d_gene: TRBD1
CDR3aa: CASSVGTGGLYGYTF
CDR3nt: TGTGCCAGCAGCGTAGGGACAGGGGGCCTCTATGGCTACACCTTC

abundance: .
j_gene: TRBJ1-1
v_gene: TRBV28
d_gene: .
CDR3aa: CASRPPSVNTEAFF
CDR3nt: TGTGCCAGCAGGCCGCCTTCCGTGAACACTGAAGCTTTCTTT

abundance: .
j_gene: TRBJ2-7
v_gene: TRBV4-1
d_gene: TRBD2
CDR3aa: CASSQVAGGNYEQYF
CDR3nt: TGCGCCAGCAGCCAAGTAGCGGGAGGAAACTACGAGCAGTACTTC

abundance: .
j_gene: TRBJ2-7
v_gene: TRBV5-4
d_gene: .
CDR3aa: CASSLRGFPYEQYF
CDR3nt: TGTGCCAGCAGCTTAAGGGGGTTCCCGTACGAGCAGTACTTC

abundance: .
j_gene: TRBJ2-7
v_gene: TRBV18
d_gene: .
CDR3aa: CASSDGTDYEQYF
CDR3nt: TGTGCCAGCTCCGACGGGACGGACTACGAGCAGTACTTC

abundance: .
j_gene: TRBJ2-2
v_gene: TRBV11-2
d_gene: .
CDR3aa: CASSFFQGYTGELFF
CDR3nt: TGTGCCAGCAGCTTCTTTCAGGGATACACCGGGGAGCTGTTTTTT

abundance: .
j_gene: TRBJ2-7
v_gene: TRBV5-4
d_gene: .
CDR3aa: CASSRGIPSGNEQYF
CDR3nt: TGTGCCAGCAGTCGGGGGATTCCCTCGGGGAACGAGCAGTACTTC

abundance: .
j_gene: TRBJ1-3
v_gene: TRBV2
d_gene: TRBD1
CDR3aa: CASRAGTGAGNTIYF
CDR3nt: TGTGCCAGCAGAGCCGGGACAGGGGCTGGAAACACCATATATTTT

abundance: .
j_gene: TRBJ1-5
v_gene: TRBV10-3
d_gene: .
CDR3aa: CAISDRAAQPQHF
CDR3nt: TGTGCCATCAGTGACAGGGCGGCCCAGCCCCAGCATTTT

abundance: .
j_gene: TRBJ2-5
v_gene: TRBV18
d_gene: TRBD1
CDR3aa: CASSEGTAQETQYF
CDR3nt: TGTGCCAGCTCGGAAGGGACAGCCCAAGAGACCCAGTACTTC

abundance: .
j_gene: TRBJ2-3
v_gene: TRBV9
d_gene: TRBD2
CDR3aa: CASSVAGGHTQYF
CDR3nt: TGTGCCAGCAGCGTAGCGGGGGGGCATACGCAGTATTTT

abundance: .
j_gene: TRBJ1-5
v_gene: TRBV2
d_gene: .
CDR3aa: CASSVRTKTQPQHF
CDR3nt: TGTGCCAGCAGTGTGAGGACAAAGACTCAGCCCCAGCATTTT

abundance: .
j_gene: TRBJ2-2
v_gene: TRBV3-1/TRBV3-2
d_gene: .
CDR3aa: CASSQDVGGSGELFF
CDR3nt: TGTGCCAGCAGCCAAGATGTGGGTGGATCCGGGGAGCTGTTTTTT

abundance: few
j_gene: TRBJ2-3
v_gene: TRBV27
d_gene: .
CDR3aa: CASSQGTTQYF
CDR3nt: TGTGCCAGCAGTCAAGGGACTACGCAGTATTTT

abundance: .
j_gene: TRBJ2-4
v_gene: TRBV19
d_gene: .
CDR3aa: CASSIDPGNIQYF
CDR3nt: TGTGCCAGTAGTATAGATCCAGGAAACATTCAGTACTTC

abundance: .
j_gene: TRBJ2-5
v_gene: TRBV6-5
d_gene: .
CDR3aa: CASTPPGRETQYF
CDR3nt: TGTGCCAGCACCCCCCCAGGGCGAGAGACCCAGTACTTC

abundance: few
j_gene: TRBJ2-1
v_gene: TRBV19
d_gene: .
CDR3aa: CASSPGRFSYNEQFF
CDR3nt: TGTGCCAGTAGTCCGGGGCGGTTCTCCTACAATGAGCAGTTCTTC

abundance: .
j_gene: TRBJ2-1
v_gene: TRBV7-2
d_gene: .
CDR3aa: CASSLYGGRPDNEQFF
CDR3nt: TGTGCCAGCAGCTTATATGGAGGGAGACCTGACAATGAGCAGTTCTTC

abundance: .
j_gene: TRBJ2-1
v_gene: TRBV7-3
d_gene: .
CDR3aa: CASSLGGWSYNEQFF
CDR3nt: TGTGCCAGCAGCTTAGGCGGGTGGTCCTACAATGAGCAGTTCTTC

abundance: .
j_gene: TRBJ2-3
v_gene: TRBV28
d_gene: .
CDR3aa: CARTGEDKDTQYF
CDR3nt: TGTGCCAGGACGGGAGAGGATAAAGATACGCAGTATTTT

abundance: .
j_gene: TRBJ1-2
v_gene: TRBV28
d_gene: .
CDR3aa: CASIQGGSNYGYTF
CDR3nt: TGTGCCAGCATCCAAGGGGGATCTAACTATGGCTACACCTTC

abundance: .
j_gene: TRBJ2-5
v_gene: TRBV28
d_gene: TRBD2
CDR3aa: CASSFGLAGGSETQYF
CDR3nt: TGTGCCAGCAGTTTCGGACTAGCGGGAGGTTCAGAGACCCAGTACTTC

abundance: .
j_gene: TRBJ1-6
v_gene: TRBV7-8
d_gene: .
CDR3aa: CASSGGWVDSPLHF
CDR3nt: TGTGCCAGCAGCGGAGGGTGGGTCGATTCACCCCTCCACTTT

abundance: .
j_gene: TRBJ2-1
v_gene: TRBV30
d_gene: TRBD2
CDR3aa: CAWSTASGRGHEQFF
CDR3nt: TGTGCCTGGAGTACTGCTAGCGGGAGGGGCCATGAGCAGTTCTTC

abundance: .
j_gene: TRBJ2-1
v_gene: TRBV7-8
d_gene: TRBD2
CDR3aa: CASSLRASGGEQFF
CDR3nt: TGTGCCAGCAGCTTACGGGCTAGCGGTGGTGAGCAGTTCTTC

abundance: once
j_gene: TRBJ2-7
v_gene: TRBV20-1
d_gene: TRBD2
CDR3aa: CSASILEMREGVEDEQYF
CDR3nt: TGCAGTGCTAGTATACTAGAGATGAGGGAGGGTGTTGAGGACGAGCAGTACTTC

abundance: .
j_gene: TRBJ1-3
v_gene: TRBV18
d_gene: TRBD1
CDR3aa: CASSSGQVGNTIYF
CDR3nt: TGTGCCAGCTCATCCGGACAGGTTGGAAACACCATATATTTT

abundance: .
j_gene: TRBJ1-2
v_gene: TRBV6-1
d_gene: TRBD1
CDR3aa: CASREGQGAQGYGYTF
CDR3nt: TGTGCCAGCAGGGAAGGACAGGGGGCACAAGGCTATGGCTACACCTTC

abundance: once
j_gene: TRBJ2-2
v_gene: TRBV6-6
d_gene: TRBD2
CDR3aa: CASSWGGSNTGELFF
CDR3nt: TGTGCCAGCAGTTGGGGGGGGTCTAACACCGGGGAGCTGTTTTTT

abundance: .
j_gene: TRBJ1-1
v_gene: TRBV7-3
d_gene: TRBD1
CDR3aa: CASSPLGHGTAEAFF
CDR3nt: TGTGCCAGCAGCCCCCTGGGACACGGGACAGCTGAAGCTTTCTTT

abundance: .
j_gene: TRBJ1-5
v_gene: TRBV19
d_gene: .
CDR3aa: CASRANNQPQHF
CDR3nt: TGTGCCAGCAGGGCGAACAATCAGCCCCAGCATTTT

abundance: .
j_gene: TRBJ2-7
v_gene: TRBV12-3/TRBV12-4
d_gene: .
CDR3aa: CASSSGQYEQYF
CDR3nt: TGTGCCAGCAGTTCGGGACAATACGAGCAGTACTTC

abundance: .
j_gene: TRBJ2-3
v_gene: TRBV9
d_gene: TRBD2
CDR3aa: CASSVDGGLAGIYTQYF
CDR3nt: TGTGCCAGCAGCGTAGACGGGGGACTAGCGGGGATTTATACGCAGTATTTT

abundance: once
j_gene: TRBJ1-5
v_gene: TRBV6-1
d_gene: .
CDR3aa: CASSDRQNQPQHF
CDR3nt: TGTGCCAGCAGTGATAGGCAAAATCAGCCCCAGCATTTT

abundance: .
j_gene: TRBJ1-6
v_gene: TRBV7-3
d_gene: .
CDR3aa: CASSLGGRGRPGNSPLHF
CDR3nt: TGTGCCAGCAGCTTGGGTGGTAGAGGTCGACCGGGGAATTCACCCCTCCACTTT

abundance: once
j_gene: TRBJ1-1
v_gene: TRBV7-6
d_gene: TRBD1
CDR3aa: CASSLGQGAEAFF
CDR3nt: TGTGCCAGCAGCCTTGGACAGGGAGCTGAAGCTTTCTTT

abundance: once
j_gene: TRBJ2-4
v_gene: TRBV7-9
d_gene: .
CDR3aa: CASSLGSGLKAKNIQYF
CDR3nt: TGTGCCAGCAGCTTAGGGAGCGGGCTCAAAGCAAAAAACATTCAGTACTTC

abundance: .
j_gene: TRBJ2-5
v_gene: TRBV7-9
d_gene: TRBD1
CDR3aa: CASSFRPDLGQGWETQYF
CDR3nt: TGTGCCAGCAGTTTCCGCCCCGACCTAGGACAGGGGTGGGAGACCCAGTACTTC

abundance: .
j_gene: TRBJ1-3
v_gene: TRBV5-5
d_gene: TRBD1
CDR3aa: CASSLGQGARVAGNTIYF
CDR3nt: TGTGCCAGCAGCTTAGGACAGGGGGCGCGAGTCGCCGGAAACACCATATATTTT

abundance: once
j_gene: TRBJ2-2
v_gene: TRBV28
d_gene: .
CDR3aa: CASRKNLAYGTGELFF
CDR3nt: TGTGCCAGCAGAAAGAATCTAGCGTACGGTACCGGGGAGCTGTTTTTT

abundance: .
j_gene: TRBJ2-5
v_gene: TRBV11-1
d_gene: .
CDR3aa: CASSPGFAEYQETQYF
CDR3nt: TGTGCCAGCAGCCCAGGATTTGCGGAGTACCAAGAGACCCAGTACTTC

abundance: .
j_gene: TRBJ1-5
v_gene: TRBV7-8
d_gene: .
CDR3aa: CASSYLQRGSSNQPQHF
CDR3nt: TGTGCCAGCAGTTACCTACAGAGGGGATCCAGCAATCAGCCCCAGCATTTT

abundance: .
j_gene: TRBJ1-2
v_gene: TRBV14
d_gene: .
CDR3aa: CASSQDGGYGYTF
CDR3nt: TGTGCCAGCAGCCAAGACGGTGGGTATGGCTACACCTTC

abundance: .
j_gene: TRBJ2-7
v_gene: TRBV18
d_gene: .
CDR3aa: CASSPEAGLYEQYF
CDR3nt: TGTGCCAGCTCACCGGAAGCGGGTCTTTACGAGCAGTACTTC

abundance: .
j_gene: TRBJ1-5
v_gene: TRBV19
d_gene: .
CDR3aa: CASSQRGGALSNQPQHF
CDR3nt: TGTGCCAGTAGTCAAAGGGGGGGGGCATTGAGCAATCAGCCCCAGCATTTT

abundance: .
j_gene: TRBJ2-7
v_gene: TRBV29-1
d_gene: .
CDR3aa: CSVPGLSYEQYF
CDR3nt: TGCAGCGTTCCGGGACTCTCCTACGAGCAGTACTTC

abundance: .
j_gene: TRBJ2-3
v_gene: TRBV6-5
d_gene: TRBD1
CDR3aa: CASSLQGATDTQYF
CDR3nt: TGTGCCAGCAGCCTCCAGGGGGCAACAGATACGCAGTATTTT

abundance: .
j_gene: TRBJ2-7
v_gene: TRBV25-1
d_gene: TRBD1
CDR3aa: CASSRGQSSYEQYF
CDR3nt: TGTGCCAGCAGCCGGGGACAGTCGAGCTACGAGCAGTACTTC